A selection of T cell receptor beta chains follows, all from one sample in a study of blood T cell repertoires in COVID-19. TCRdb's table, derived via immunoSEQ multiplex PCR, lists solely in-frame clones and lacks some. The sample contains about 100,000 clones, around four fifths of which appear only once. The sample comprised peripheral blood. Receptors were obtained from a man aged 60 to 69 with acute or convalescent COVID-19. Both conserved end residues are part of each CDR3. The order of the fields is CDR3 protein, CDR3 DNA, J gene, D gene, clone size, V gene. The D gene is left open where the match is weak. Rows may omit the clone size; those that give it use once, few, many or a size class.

CDR3aa: CASSPSAPGVDYSYEQYF; CDR3nt: TGTGCCAGCAGCCCTTCGGCCCCTGGGGTAGACTACTCCTACGAGCAGTACTTC; j_gene: TRBJ2-7; d_gene: .; abundance: .; v_gene: TRBV9
CDR3aa: CASSLTRGGWNTEAFF; CDR3nt: TGTGCCAGCAGTTTAACCCGAGGGGGCTGGAACACTGAAGCTTTCTTT; j_gene: TRBJ1-1; d_gene: TRBD1; abundance: .; v_gene: TRBV27
CDR3aa: CASSVNRGRSQPQHF; CDR3nt: TGTGCCAGTAGTGTAAACAGGGGGCGCAGTCAGCCCCAGCATTTT; j_gene: TRBJ1-5; d_gene: TRBD1; abundance: once; v_gene: TRBV19
CDR3aa: CASSLESGGFTDTQYF; CDR3nt: TGCGCCAGCAGCTTGGAGTCAGGGGGCTTCACAGATACGCAGTATTTT; j_gene: TRBJ2-3; d_gene: TRBD1; abundance: .; v_gene: TRBV5-1
CDR3aa: CATSDTRTGIQPQHF; CDR3nt: TGTGCCACCAGTGATACCCGGACAGGGATTCAGCCCCAGCATTTT; j_gene: TRBJ1-5; d_gene: TRBD1; abundance: .; v_gene: TRBV24-1
CDR3aa: CASSFRGGGETQYF; CDR3nt: TGTGCCAGCAGTTTTCGGGGGGGCGGGGAGACCCAGTACTTC; j_gene: TRBJ2-5; d_gene: TRBD2; abundance: .; v_gene: TRBV27
CDR3aa: CASSRQGGNTIYF; CDR3nt: TGCGCCAGCAGCCGACAGGGAGGAAACACCATATATTTT; j_gene: TRBJ1-3; d_gene: TRBD1; abundance: .; v_gene: TRBV5-1
CDR3aa: CASSPGGSFYEQYF; CDR3nt: TGTGCCAGCAGCCCCGGGGGGAGTTTCTACGAGCAGTACTTC; j_gene: TRBJ2-7; d_gene: TRBD2; abundance: .; v_gene: TRBV5-4
CDR3aa: CASISGTGSNVQYF; CDR3nt: TGTGCCAGCATTTCGGGGACAGGGAGTAATGTGCAGTACTTC; j_gene: TRBJ2-7; d_gene: TRBD1; abundance: .; v_gene: TRBV28
CDR3aa: CASSLEPSGSHEQYF; CDR3nt: TGTGCCAGCAGCTTAGAGCCTAGCGGGAGCCACGAGCAGTACTTC; j_gene: TRBJ2-7; d_gene: TRBD2; abundance: .; v_gene: TRBV7-6
CDR3aa: CASSSEKTVEAFF; CDR3nt: TGTGCCAGCAGCTCCGAGAAGACAGTTGAAGCTTTCTTT; j_gene: TRBJ1-1; d_gene: .; abundance: .; v_gene: TRBV7-8
CDR3aa: CASSETPAGGTAEAFF; CDR3nt: TGCGCCAGCAGTGAGACCCCCGCGGGGGGAACGGCTGAAGCTTTCTTT; j_gene: TRBJ1-1; d_gene: .; abundance: .; v_gene: TRBV10-2
CDR3aa: CASSQGGGRVDEQYF; CDR3nt: TGTGCCAGCAGCCAAGGGGGCGGGAGGGTCGACGAGCAGTACTTC; j_gene: TRBJ2-7; d_gene: TRBD2; abundance: many; v_gene: TRBV3-1/TRBV3-2
CDR3aa: CASSEGLERRETQYF; CDR3nt: TGCGCCAGCAGTGAGGGACTAGAGAGGCGAGAGACCCAGTACTTC; j_gene: TRBJ2-5; d_gene: TRBD2; abundance: .; v_gene: TRBV10-1
CDR3aa: CASSESGGKGDTQYF; CDR3nt: TGCGCCAGCAGTGAGTCGGGAGGGAAGGGGGATACGCAGTATTTT; j_gene: TRBJ2-3; d_gene: TRBD2; abundance: .; v_gene: TRBV10-1
CDR3aa: CSVEGWGGETQYF; CDR3nt: TGCAGCGTTGAGGGCTGGGGGGGAGAGACCCAGTACTTC; j_gene: TRBJ2-5; d_gene: TRBD2; abundance: .; v_gene: TRBV29-1
CDR3aa: CASSYARGLNTEAFF; CDR3nt: TGTGCCAGCAGTTACGCCCGGGGGTTGAACACTGAAGCTTTCTTT; j_gene: TRBJ1-1; d_gene: .; abundance: .; v_gene: TRBV6-5
CDR3aa: CASRGAGEYNEQFF; CDR3nt: TGTGCCAGCAGGGGAGCGGGGGAATACAATGAGCAGTTCTTC; j_gene: TRBJ2-1; d_gene: TRBD2; abundance: .; v_gene: TRBV28
CDR3aa: CASSFLPDDRGNGYTF; CDR3nt: TGTGCCAGCAGTTTCCTCCCCGATGACAGGGGTAATGGCTACACCTTC; j_gene: TRBJ1-2; d_gene: TRBD1; abundance: .; v_gene: TRBV27
CDR3aa: CASSDDSYGYTF; CDR3nt: TGTGCCAGCAGTGACGACAGCTATGGCTACACCTTC; j_gene: TRBJ1-2; d_gene: .; abundance: .; v_gene: TRBV2
CDR3aa: CASSETGTSAQYF; CDR3nt: TGCGCCAGCAGTGAAACCGGGACTTCTGCGCAGTATTTT; j_gene: TRBJ2-3; d_gene: .; abundance: .; v_gene: TRBV10-1
CDR3aa: CASGGSLWVNEQFF; CDR3nt: TGTGCCAGCGGCGGTAGCTTGTGGGTCAATGAGCAGTTCTTC; j_gene: TRBJ2-1; d_gene: .; abundance: .; v_gene: TRBV6-5